This T cell receptor (beta chain) was retrieved from a study of CD8+ T cells in alopecia areata. Sequencing templates came from extracted RNA that was reverse transcribed into cDNA. Clones were read by immunoSEQ multiplex PCR, and TCRdb kept only the in-frame ones, dropping some. The sample carries fewer than 200,000 clones, under 60% recorded once. Study-level results: Numerous expanded lesional clones remained in scalp and blood during tofacitinib. Expanded CD8+ clones among the top 100, as well as scalp clonality, were significantly decreased by tofacitinib.

For this clone: The antigen is undetermined.

The CDR3 is made up of 17 amino acids. With V trimmed by 2 bases and J by 1 base, 8 bases remained unmatched. Germline-derived CDR1 and CDR2 are SNHLY and FYNNEI. Specified treatment: oral pan-JAK inhibitor, 5-10 mg twice daily. Isolation of CD4+ and CD8+ T cells from PBMCs was achieved by sorting. The chain couples TRBV2 to TRBJ2-5; TRBD2 agrees at 9 bases. Source: CD8+ T cells sorted from blood, taken at week 24, from a patient treated with tofacitinib. This clonotype was obtained from a human donor with alopecia areata. Here the CDR3 reads CASSEQISGGTQETQYF. CDR3 nucleotides: TGTGCCAGCAGTGAACAGATTAGCGGGGGCACCCAAGAGACCCAGTACTTC.